One and the same sample provided the 26 T cell receptor beta chains below, sequenced in a study of shared clonotypes between healthy human individuals. Produced via immunoSEQ multiplex PCR; TCRdb's table is partial and in-frame only. The sample contains around 1 million clones, less than 85% of which appear only once. The sequencing input was memory CD4+ T cells sorted from blood. Subset reported: CD45RA-negative fraction. All receptors come from a man between 18 and 29 years old in good health.

V is TRBV10-3 and J is TRBJ2-5; 8 bases are shared with TRBD2. The CDR3 loop spans 15 amino acids. CDR1 and CDR2 from the germline V gene are ENHRY and SYGVKD. V gave up 4 bases and J gave up 5 bases; unmatched junction bases: 9. Here the CDR3 reads CAISVERGGRETQYF. The DNA of the CDR3 is TGTGCCATCAGTGTTGAACGGGGGGGCAGGGAGACCCAGTACTTC.

The rearrangement joins TRBV19 to TRBJ2-5; a weak D match, TRBD2 (6 bases). The CDR3 length is 13 residues. Germline CDR1 and CDR2: LNHDA and SQIVND (reference sequence). V lost 5 bases to trimming and J lost 4 bases, with 11 bases between them. The CDR3 bases are TGTGCCAGTAGTCCCGGGGGTCCAGAGACCCAGTACTTC. It yields the protein CASSPGGPETQYF. Based on the CDR3 plus reference TRBV19 and TRBJ2-5, the full variable domain is DGGITQSPKYLFRKEGQNVTLSCEQNLNHDAMYWYRQDPGQGLRLIYYSQIVNDFQKGDIAEGYSVSREKKESFPLTVTSAQKNPTAFYLCASSPGGPETQYFGPGTRLLVL.

This sequence joins TRBV21-1 and TRBJ1-2; the DNA was not used to check the table's D call, TRBD1. TRBV21-1 is given as a pseudogene. The CDR3 consists of 12 residues. CDR3 sequence: CASSKHNYGYTF. The CDR3 DNA is TGTGCCAGCAGCAAACATAACTATGGCTACACCTTC.

This chain joins TRBV7-2 and TRBJ1-5; D gene ambiguous. Between the trimmed V and J ends, which lost 2 bases and 7 bases, there was a span of 12 bases. The V gene's germline CDR1 is SGHTA and CDR2 FQGNSA. CDR3 length: 14 residues. CDR3 in DNA: TGTGCCAGCAGCTTAAAAGGGTCGTCACAGCCCCAGCATTTT. Translation gives CASSLKGSSQPQHF.

This sequence joins TRBV29-1 and TRBJ2-1; TRBD2 might be the D (6 bases). Germline CDR1 and CDR2: SQVTM and ANQGSEA. This CDR3 has 12 amino acids. V was pared by 7 bases and J by 7 bases, with 14 bases between. This CDR3 reads CSAERGWNEQFF. The CDR3 DNA follows: TGCAGCGCCGAACGGGGGTGGAATGAGCAGTTCTTC.

The CDR3, as DNA: TGTGCCAGCAGTCGGGCTAGCGCCCCCTACGAGCAGTACTTC. It codes for CASSRASAPYEQYF. The V call is TRBV6-1, the J call TRBJ2-7; D perhaps matches TRBD2 (6 bases). The V end lost 5 bases, the J end lost 2 bases, and 13 bases lay between the germline ends. The germline gives CDR1 MNHNS, CDR2 SASEGT. The CDR3 runs 14 residues.

The V and J genes are TRBV10-3 and TRBJ2-5, with D perhaps matching TRBD1 or TRBD2 (5 bases each). Germline V CDR1 and CDR2: ENHRY, SYGVKD. Trimming pared 4 bases from V and 5 bases from J, leaving 20 bases between. The CDR3 has 16 residues. CDR3 bases: TGTGCCATCAGTGCTGGGGCGGGCTTGAATTACGAGACCCAGTACTTC. Amino acid sequence: CAISAGAGLNYETQYF.

The chain recombines TRBV11-3 with TRBJ2-5; D gene unclear. The CDR3 has 12 residues. CDR1 SGHNT and CDR2 YENEEA come from the germline V gene. V shed 4 bases and J shed 7 bases, with 10 bases lying between them. The CDR3 nucleotides read TGTGCCAGCAGCTCTGAGGTTGGGACCCAGTACTTC. The encoded protein is CASSSEVGTQYF. Drawing the rest from reference TRBV11-3 and TRBJ2-5, the complete variable domain is EAGVVQSPRYKIIEKKQPVAFWCNPISGHNTLYWYLQNLGQGPELLIRYENEEAVDDSQLPKDRFSAERLKGVDSTLKIQPAELGDSAVYLCASSSEVGTQYFGPGTRLLVL.

The genes are TRBV5-4 and TRBJ1-6, with D perhaps matching TRBD1 (5 bases). There are 16 residues in the CDR3. From germline, CDR1 is SGHNT and CDR2 YYREEE (reference sequence). V was pared by 0 bases and J by 8 bases, with 15 bases between. The DNA for the CDR3 is TGTGCCAGCAGCTTGGGTGGTCCGGGACTGGATTCACCCCTCCACTTT. Translated, it gives CASSLGGPGLDSPLHF.

This rearrangement joins TRBV11-2 to TRBJ2-2, with D possibly matching TRBD1 (5 bases). V lost 5 bases, J lost 4 bases, and 14 bases lay in between. The CDR3 runs to 15 residues. Germline CDR1 and CDR2: SGHAT and FQNNGV. In DNA form, the CDR3 reads TGTGCCAGCAGCCCAACAGACAGCTTCACCGGGGAGCTGTTTTTT. Translated: CASSPTDSFTGELFF.

V gene TRBV7-9 combines with J gene TRBJ2-7, with TRBD1 matching 9 bases. V was pared by 6 bases and J by 0 bases, with 3 bases of the junction left unmatched. The germline V gene has CDR1 SEHNR and CDR2 FQNEAQ (reference sequence). The CDR3 has 14 amino acids. The CDR3 sequence: CASRAGQGSYEQYF. CDR3 bases: TGTGCCAGCAGGGCGGGACAGGGCTCCTACGAGCAGTACTTC.

This clone was counted once. The chain carries TRBV6-1 and TRBJ2-7, with D perhaps matching TRBD1 or TRBD2 (5 bases each). The CDR3 has 15 amino acids. CDR1 is MNHNS and CDR2 is SASEGT in the germline V gene. V was shortened by 6 bases and J by 0 bases, with 15 bases between the two germline ends. The CDR3 here is CASSPGQAGSYEQYF. CDR3 nucleotides: TGTGCCAGCAGCCCGGGGCAGGCCGGCTCCTACGAGCAGTACTTC.

About this clone itself: Other nucleotide sequences in the sample specify the same CDR3. The V call is TRBV18, the J call TRBJ1-3, with D perhaps TRBD1 (5 bases). Germline CDR1 KGHSH, CDR2 LQKENI. V was pared by 6 bases and J by 5 bases, with 11 bases between. CDR3 length equals 13 residues. For the CDR3, the DNA is TGTGCCAGCTCGCAGGGTGAACGAAACACCATATATTTT. Protein product: CASSQGERNTIYF.

The genes are TRBV7-2 and TRBJ2-7; TRBD1 or TRBD2 may be the D gene (5 bases each). V lost 5 bases to trimming and J lost 2 bases, with 13 bases between them. This CDR3 comprises 14 residues. CDR1 is SGHTA, CDR2 FQGNSA, per germline. The CDR3 DNA sequence: TGTGCCAGCAGCCGGGGACCCGACACCTACGAGCAGTACTTC. It specifies CASSRGPDTYEQYF.

This chain links TRBV15 with TRBJ2-3, with D perhaps matching TRBD1 (6 bases). From germline, CDR1 is LNHNV and CDR2 YYDKDF (reference sequence). The CDR3 runs 19 residues. Trimming stripped 0 bases from V and 0 bases from J, with 19 bases between. The CDR3 here is CATSREVTGRATSTDTQYF. CDR3 nucleotide sequence: TGTGCCACCAGCAGAGAAGTTACAGGGCGCGCGACTAGCACAGATACGCAGTATTTT. The complete variable domain, with remaining parts taken from reference TRBV15 and TRBJ2-3, reads DAMVIQNPRYQVTQFGKPVTLSCSQTLNHNVMYWYQQKSSQAPKLLFHYYDKDFNNEADTPDNFQSRRPNTSFCFLDIRSPGLGDTAMYLCATSREVTGRATSTDTQYFGPGTRLTVL.

The chain joins TRBV19 to TRBJ2-3, with TRBD2 matching over 14 bases. The V segment lost 8 bases and the J segment 7 bases; nucleotides outside the gene matches: 11. This CDR3 contains 16 residues. Germline CDR1 LNHDA, CDR2 SQIVND (reference sequence). CDR3 nucleotide sequence: TGTGCCAGTCACCCCGGGACTAGCGGGAGTTCCTATACGCAGTATTTT. This codes for CASHPGTSGSSYTQYF.

About this clone: At the DNA level, this CDR3 is encoded by other sequences in the same sample as well. CDR3 DNA sequence: TGTGCCAGCAGAGCCGGACAGGGAGCTAACTATGGCTACACCTTC. Its translation: CASRAGQGANYGYTF. The V gene is TRBV2, the J gene TRBJ1-2, with 8 positions matching TRBD1. With V trimmed by 6 bases and J by 0 bases, 6 bases remained unmatched. Per germline, CDR1 SNHLY and CDR2 FYNNEI. The CDR3 length is 15 residues.

The J gene is TRBJ1-3, the V gene TRBV2, with D possibly being TRBD1 (6 bases). The CDR3 extends over 16 amino acids. Trimming shortened V by 3 bases and J by 0 bases, and 12 bases separated the two germline ends. CDR1 is SNHLY, CDR2 FYNNEI, per germline. The CDR3 DNA reads as TGTGCCAGCAGTGACGAGGGGGGGAGCTCTGGAAACACCATATATTTT. Protein sequence: CASSDEGGSSGNTIYF.

This clone came up a few times. The V gene is TRBV18, the J gene TRBJ1-3, with TRBD1 matching over 8 bases. CDR1 is KGHSH, CDR2 LQKENI, per germline. The CDR3 totals 18 residues. V gave up 0 bases and J gave up 0 bases; unmatched junction bases: 7. CDR3 amino acids: CASSPPYGTGVSGNTIYF. The CDR3 coding sequence is TGTGCCAGCTCACCACCCTACGGGACAGGCGTCTCTGGAAACACCATATATTTT. The whole variable domain, remainder taken from reference TRBV18 and TRBJ1-3, is NAGVMQNPRHLVRRRGQEARLRCSPMKGHSHVYWYRQLPEEGLKFMVYLQKENIIDESGMPKERFSAEFPKEGPSILRIQQVVRGDSAAYFCASSPPYGTGVSGNTIYFGEGSWLTVV.

This clone showed up just a few times. The rearrangement links TRBV27 to TRBJ1-6; D uncertain. The CDR3 contains 15 residues. CDR1 is MNHEY and CDR2 is SMNVEV in the germline V gene (reference sequence). The V end was cut by 1 base, the J end by 8 bases, with 12 bases between. The CDR3 region is CASSLYGDEDSPLHF. CDR3 coding DNA: TGTGCCAGCAGTTTATATGGGGATGAAGATTCACCCCTCCACTTT.

The chain recombines TRBV4-1 with TRBJ1-5; D gene uncertain. Trimming took 1 base from V and 0 from J, leaving 7 bases between them. The germline V gene encodes CDR1 MGHRA and CDR2 YSYEKL. The CDR3 covers 15 residues. The CDR3 DNA reads as TGCGCCAGCAGCCAAGCGGAGAATAGCAATCAGCCCCAGCATTTT. It is translated as CASSQAENSNQPQHF.

The chain couples TRBV7-2 to TRBJ1-3; D gene uncertain. The CDR3 extends over 16 amino acids. Germline loops: CDR1 SGHTA, CDR2 FQGNSA. The V and J ends lost 4 bases and 0 bases respectively, with 13 bases between them. This CDR3 is CASSWSDPSSGNTIYF. As DNA, the CDR3 is TGTGCCAGCAGCTGGTCGGATCCTAGCTCTGGAAACACCATATATTTT.

Concerning this clone itself: A much more abundant neighbour one base away suggests this may be a read error. Distinct nucleotide sequences in the sample also encode this CDR3. This chain links TRBV19 with TRBJ1-6; no reliable D call. The ends were cut back, 0 bases at V and 7 bases at J, with 4 bases in the middle. CDR1 and CDR2 from the germline V gene are LNHDA and SQIVND (reference sequence). The CDR3 is made up of 13 amino acids. CDR3 sequence reads: CASSIEGNSPLHF. The CDR3 DNA follows: TGTGCCAGTAGTATAGAGGGAAATTCACCCCTCCACTTT.

The rearrangement links TRBV6-1 to TRBJ1-6, with D tentatively TRBD1 (5 bases). Germline CDR1 and CDR2: MNHNS and SASEGT. V lost 7 bases and J lost 8, with 15 bases in between. This CDR3 spans 14 amino acids. Here the CDR3 reads CASMVATVYSPLHF. The CDR3 DNA is TGTGCCAGCATGGTCGCGACAGTGTATTCACCCCTCCACTTT.

The chain combines TRBV30 with TRBJ2-3; 7 bases line up with TRBD2. The CDR3 spans 13 residues. From germline, CDR1 is GTSNPN and CDR2 SVGIG (reference sequence). V dropped 2 bases and J dropped 5; count of bases not matched to a gene: 4. This CDR3 reads CAWSRTGGDTQYF. The CDR3 DNA reads as TGTGCCTGGAGTAGGACGGGGGGAGATACGCAGTATTTT.

Comments on this clone: This sample includes further DNA sequences coding for the same CDR3. This chain links TRBV30 with TRBJ1-6; D not resolved. The germline V gene encodes CDR1 GTSNPN and CDR2 SVGIG (reference sequence). V was pared by 1 base and J by 6 bases, with 4 bases between. The CDR3 length is 12 residues. Here the CDR3 reads CAWSEGNSPLHF. CDR3 nucleotide sequence: TGTGCCTGGAGTGAGGGTAATTCACCCCTCCACTTT.